This TCR beta chain appears in the sequencing data of a study of shared clonotypes between healthy human individuals. Study-level information: Serving as donors were two women and three men, whose ages spanned 18 to 49.

This table comes from immunoSEQ multiplex PCR, and its TCRdb copy is limited to in-frame clones, with some not included. The sample holds millions of clones; more than 80% are singletons and the top ten take around 0.4%. Overall study findings and caveats: A handful of donors had about 5% of their naive CD4 clonotypes in common.

CD45RA-negative memory and CD45RA+ naive subsets were split from the CD4+ cells. With respect to this clone: Its target is unknown.

Germline CDR1 and CDR2: SEHNR and FQNEAQ (reference sequence). Between the trimmed V and J ends, which lost 5 bases and 5 bases, there was a span of 19 bases. CDR3 length: 16 amino acids. The source material was naive CD4+ T cells from PBMCs. Subset given: CD45RA+ positively selected. The chain links TRBV7-9 to TRBJ2-1; D gene unclear. The receptor's source is a man aged 18 to 35 in good health. Some clones in this sample may be carry-over from other donors' samples. CDR3 protein: CASSPTSGQSHNEQFF. The CDR3 DNA is TGTGCCAGCAGCCCGACCTCGGGCCAATCTCACAATGAGCAGTTCTTC.